Presented here are 3 T cell receptor beta chains from one specimen sequenced in a study of T cells after posttransplantation cyclophosphamide. Method: immunoSEQ multiplex PCR; TCRdb's copy keeps in-frame clones and lacks some. This sample carries about 8,700 clones, none of them present only once. A marrow graft followed busulfan-fludarabine conditioning, with cyclophosphamide on days +3 and +4. The sequencing here drew on PBMCs, taken after an allogeneic stem cell transplant with post-transplant cyclophosphamide. The receptors stem from a male patient in his 30s who received an allogeneic stem cell transplant from an unrelated donor, was CMV-positive, and had acute and chronic GVHD. Some T cells may be provided by the graft donor.

In this sample, this clone turned up many times. The chain couples TRBV2 to TRBJ2-7; D unresolved. CDR3 length: 14 residues. Trimming pared 8 bases from V and 3 bases from J, leaving 17 bases between. Germline V gene sequence: CDR1 SNHLY, CDR2 FYNNEI. The DNA for the CDR3 is TGTGCCAGCGGCGCCGGCGGCCTAATCTACGAGCAGTACTTC. It specifies CASGAGGLIYEQYF.

This clone is medium-sized by share. The genes are TRBV6-2 or TRBV6-3 and TRBJ2-1; 16 bases are a match to TRBD2. CDR3 length: 20 amino acids. CDR1 is MNHEY, CDR2 SVGEGT, per germline. Trimming took 6 bases from V and 10 from J; bases not matched to a gene: 21. CDR3 region: CASRISYGSGLAGGPEEQFF. CDR3 in DNA: TGTGCCAGCAGGATCTCGTACGGGTCGGGACTAGCGGGGGGGCCAGAGGAGCAGTTCTTC.

This clone was observed many times. This chain uses TRBV12-3 or TRBV12-4 with TRBJ1-1, with unresolved D. Trimming took 5 bases from V and 6 from J, leaving 19 bases between them. This CDR3 comprises 15 residues. The CDR3 loop is CASSRTSSPLAEAFF. The CDR3 DNA sequence: TGTGCCAGCAGTCGAACCTCGAGCCCTTTGGCTGAAGCTTTCTTT.